Presented here are 27 T cell receptor beta chains from one specimen sequenced in a study of blood T cell repertoires in COVID-19. Produced via immunoSEQ multiplex PCR; TCRdb's table is partial and in-frame only. Of around 250,000 clones listed, 85% to 90% are singletons. The sample consisted of PBMCs or T cells enriched from blood (not recorded which). These receptors came from a woman aged 50 to 60 who had recovered from COVID-19.

V gene TRBV6-2 or TRBV6-3 combines with J gene TRBJ1-5; TRBD1 matches 8 bases. The V gene's germline CDR1 is MNHEY and CDR2 SVGEGT. J was trimmed by 6 bases and V by 0 bases; bases with no gene match: 4. The CDR3 has 15 amino acids. The CDR3 sequence is CASSYSPDRVQPQHF. The CDR3, as DNA: TGTGCCAGCAGTTACTCGCCGGACAGGGTTCAGCCCCAGCATTTT.

The J gene is TRBJ1-1, the V gene TRBV28; tentative D call: TRBD1 (6 bases). The V gene lost 3 bases and the J gene lost 4 bases, with 12 bases spanning the gap. CDR3 length equals 14 residues. Germline V gene lookup returns CDR1 MDHEN and CDR2 SYDVKM. The CDR3 nucleotides read TGTGCCAGCAGTTTTGGCCAGGGGAGCACTGAAGCTTTCTTT. Translated, it gives CASSFGQGSTEAFF.

This sequence joins TRBV24-1 and TRBJ2-3, with TRBD2 identical over 7 bases. The ends lost 6 bases at V and 4 bases at J; junction bases unmatched: 9. Germline CDR1 KGHDR, CDR2 SFDVKD. CDR3 length: 15 amino acids. The CDR3 sequence is CATSQAGATSDTQYF. In DNA, the CDR3 is TGTGCCACCAGTCAGGCGGGAGCAACATCAGATACGCAGTATTTT.

This chain connects TRBV19 to TRBJ2-5, with 8 bases fitting TRBD1. The V gene end was trimmed by 3 bases and the J gene end by 7 bases; junction bases not matched to a gene: 4. The germline gives CDR1 LNHDA, CDR2 SQIVND (reference sequence). There are 13 residues in the CDR3. The CDR3 region has the DNA TGTGCCAGTAGTATTCAGGGGGCAGGGACCCAGTACTTC. Translated: CASSIQGAGTQYF.

The rearrangement joins TRBV6-5 to TRBJ1-3; the match to TRBD1 covers 8 bases. This CDR3 is 15 amino acids long. Germline lookup yields CDR1 MNHEY and CDR2 SVGAGI. V gave up 6 bases and J gave up 5 bases; unmatched junction bases: 9. The DNA for the CDR3 is TGTGCCAGCAGAGTATCAGGGGGCGTCAGAAACACCATATATTTT. Translating it yields CASRVSGGVRNTIYF.

The chain uses TRBV28 and TRBJ1-1; D unresolved. CDR1 and CDR2 from the germline V gene are MDHEN and SYDVKM. V was clipped by 2 bases and J by 5 bases, with 3 bases between them. The CDR3 is 11 amino acids. The CDR3 region is CASSLITEAFF. The CDR3 DNA follows: TGTGCCAGCAGTTTAATAACTGAAGCTTTCTTT.

The gene calls are TRBV20-1 and TRBJ1-6; D call uncertain. The germline gives CDR1 DFQATT, CDR2 SNEGSKA (reference sequence). The V and J ends lost 3 bases and 6 bases respectively, with 6 bases between them. CDR3 size: 12 residues. The CDR3, as DNA: TGCAGTGCTAGTTATAGTAATTCACCCCTCCACTTT. Amino acid sequence: CSASYSNSPLHF.

With respect to this clone: The sample holds other DNA sequences that translate to the same CDR3. The chain carries TRBV9 and TRBJ2-5; TRBD2 matches at 7 bases. This CDR3 is built from 14 residues. Germline CDR1 reads SGDLS; CDR2 reads YYNGEE. With 0 bases clipped from V and 1 base from J, the junction kept 0 bases outside the gene matches. CDR3 region: CASSVASGQETQYF. CDR3 sequence (DNA): TGTGCCAGCAGCGTAGCTAGCGGCCAAGAGACCCAGTACTTC.

This clone is a singleton in its sample. This rearrangement joins TRBV28 to TRBJ1-1; TRBD1 might be the D (6 bases). The CDR3 runs to 12 residues. Germline CDR1 reads MDHEN; CDR2 reads SYDVKM. V was pared by 5 bases and J by 4 bases, with 8 bases between. This chain's CDR3 is CASSTGPTEAFF. CDR3 bases: TGTGCCAGCAGTACAGGGCCCACTGAAGCTTTCTTT.

The rearrangement links TRBV30 to TRBJ2-1; 7 bases are a match to TRBD2. Trimming at V came to 5 bases and at J to 5 bases, leaving 12 bases not matched to a gene. The length of the CDR3 is 15 residues. Germline lookup yields CDR1 GTSNPN and CDR2 SVGIG (reference sequence). The CDR3 loop is CAWESQGLEHNEQFF. The CDR3 DNA sequence: TGTGCCTGGGAGAGTCAAGGACTAGAGCACAATGAGCAGTTCTTC.

The rearrangement links TRBV6-1 to TRBJ1-5, with 8 bases identical to TRBD1. V lost 3 bases and J lost 0; bases outside the gene matches: 1. The CDR3 covers 15 residues. The germline V gene has CDR1 MNHNS and CDR2 SASEGT. This CDR3 reads CASSDGQGSNQPQHF. In DNA, the CDR3 is TGTGCCAGCAGTGACGGACAGGGTAGCAATCAGCCCCAGCATTTT.

V usage is TRBV14 and J usage is TRBJ1-4; 7 bases match TRBD1. Trimming cost V 3 bases and J 4 bases; bases outside gene matches: 8. CDR1 and CDR2 from the germline V gene are SGHDN and FVKESK. The CDR3 is made up of 16 amino acids. In DNA form, the CDR3 reads TGTGCCAGCAGCCAGAGGAAGGGGGCGGGTAATGAAAAACTGTTTTTT. Its translation is CASSQRKGAGNEKLFF. The full variable domain, with the rest looked up from reference TRBV14 and TRBJ1-4, is EAGVTQFPSHSVIEKGQTVTLRCDPISGHDNLYWYRRVMGKEIKFLLHFVKESKQDESGMPNNRFLAERTGGTYSTLKVQPAELEDSGVYFCASSQRKGAGNEKLFFGSGTQLSVL.

This chain connects TRBV7-8 to TRBJ2-2; no clear D. The CDR3 runs to 12 residues. From germline, CDR1 is SGHVS and CDR2 FQNEAQ. The V end lost 5 bases, the J end lost 7 bases, and 8 bases lay between the germline ends. The CDR3 loop is CASSLPYGELFF. CDR3 nucleotide sequence: TGTGCCAGCAGCCTTCCTTACGGGGAGCTGTTTTTT. Full variable domain (remainder filled in from reference TRBV7-8 and TRBJ2-2): GAGVSQSPRYKVAKRGQDVALRCDPISGHVSLFWYQQALGQGPEFLTYFQNEAQLDKSGLPSDRFFAERPEGSVSTLKIQRTQQEDSAVYLCASSLPYGELFFGEGSRLTVL.

V is TRBV25-1 and J is TRBJ1-3; no clear D gene. This CDR3 region has 14 residues. Trimming took off 6 bases at V and 0 bases at J, with 9 bases between the two ends. Germline V CDR1 and CDR2: MGHDK, SYGVNS. DNA of the CDR3: TGTGCCAGCAGGACGGGGAGCTCTGGAAACACCATATATTTT. This encodes CASRTGSSGNTIYF.

The V and J genes are TRBV14 and TRBJ2-2, with D maybe TRBD1 (5 bases). The CDR3 loop spans 15 amino acids. Looked up from germline, CDR1 is SGHDN and CDR2 is FVKESK. The ends were cut back, 0 bases at V and 6 bases at J, with 11 bases in the middle. CDR3 in amino acids: CASSQDRVGAGELFF. In DNA, the CDR3 is TGTGCCAGCAGCCAAGACAGGGTGGGTGCCGGGGAGCTGTTTTTT.

The chain employs TRBV30 and TRBJ2-7; D gene unclear. The germline V and J ends were trimmed by 2 bases and 3 bases, with 11 bases remaining between them. CDR1 GTSNPN and CDR2 SVGIG come from the germline V gene (reference sequence). CDR3 length: 13 residues. The CDR3 loop is CAWSLVSHYEQYF. The CDR3 coding sequence is TGTGCCTGGAGTTTAGTCTCCCACTACGAGCAGTACTTC. Combining the CDR3 with reference TRBV30 and TRBJ2-7 gives the whole variable domain SQTIHQWPATLVQPVGSPLSLECTVEGTSNPNLYWYRQAAGRGLQLLFYSVGIGQISSEVPQNLSASRPQDRQFILSSKKLLLSDSGFYLCAWSLVSHYEQYFGPGTRLTVT.

The V and J genes are TRBV27 and TRBJ1-5; TRBD1 matches 12 bases. The germline V gene encodes CDR1 MNHEY and CDR2 SMNVEV (reference sequence). CDR3 length equals 17 residues. Trimming removed 5 bases from V and 2 bases from J; junction bases left unmatched: 7. Written as DNA, the CDR3 is TGTGCCAGCAGTCCACTGGGGGACAGGGGGCGCAATCAGCCCCAGCATTTT. It specifies CASSPLGDRGRNQPQHF.

The chain has TRBV19 and TRBJ2-1; 15 positions agree with TRBD2. With V trimmed by 7 bases and J by 9 bases, 7 bases remained unmatched. Germline values: CDR1 LNHDA, CDR2 SQIVND (reference sequence). The length of the CDR3 is 15 residues. As DNA, the CDR3 is TGTGCCAGTACCCGAGGGACTAGCGGGAGGACTGAGCAGTTCTTC. This translates into CASTRGTSGRTEQFF.

This clone was recorded a few times. The V call is TRBV28, the J call TRBJ2-7, with 7 nucleotides matching TRBD1. J was trimmed by 0 bases and V by 6 bases; bases with no gene match: 8. The CDR3 loop spans 15 amino acids. Per the germline V gene, CDR1 is MDHEN and CDR2 is SYDVKM. The CDR3 region is CASSRGQVSSYEQYF. For the CDR3, the DNA is TGTGCCAGCAGCCGCGGACAGGTGAGCTCCTACGAGCAGTACTTC.

This clone was counted between two and nine times. This chain joins TRBV27 and TRBJ2-1, with TRBD2 matching over 8 bases. The CDR3 length is 17 residues. Germline V gene sequence: CDR1 MNHEY, CDR2 SMNVEV (reference sequence). The V gene end was trimmed by 1 base and the J gene end by 3 bases; junction bases not matched to a gene: 8. The CDR3 reads CASSLFSLAGYYNEQFF. Written as DNA, the CDR3 is TGTGCCAGCAGTTTATTTTCCCTAGCGGGCTACTACAATGAGCAGTTCTTC.

The chain links TRBV6-5 to TRBJ1-4; D remains unclear. With 4 bases removed from V and 5 bases from J, the gap between germline ends came to 17 bases. Germline CDR1 and CDR2: MNHEY and SVGAGI. The CDR3 has 16 amino acids. The CDR3 nucleotides are TGTGCCAGCAGTTTGAGTGGGGATGTAGCGAATGAAAAACTGTTTTTT. Protein sequence: CASSLSGDVANEKLFF.

This clone was detected once. This rearrangement joins TRBV6-5 to TRBJ1-1, with D hard to call. V was trimmed by 6 bases and J by 4 bases, leaving 9 bases between them. The length of the CDR3 is 12 residues. CDR1 and CDR2 from the germline V gene are MNHEY and SVGAGI. Here the CDR3 reads CASSETITEAFF. The CDR3 region has the DNA TGTGCCAGCAGCGAGACTATCACTGAAGCTTTCTTT.

J is TRBJ2-1 and V is TRBV7-9, with D perhaps matching TRBD1 (6 bases). V gave up 11 bases and J gave up 3 bases, with 17 bases separating them. The germline V gene encodes CDR1 SEHNR and CDR2 FQNEAQ (reference sequence). The CDR3 is made up of 14 amino acids. This CDR3 is CAGTRDTIYNEQFF. The CDR3 DNA reads TGTGCCGGGACCCGGGACACTATCTACAATGAGCAGTTCTTC.

The chain combines TRBV28 with TRBJ1-2, with 7 bases fitting TRBD1. The CDR3 contains 15 residues. Trimming took 5 bases from V and 1 from J; bases not matched to a gene: 7. Germline loops: CDR1 MDHEN, CDR2 SYDVKM. The CDR3 nucleotides are TGTGCCAGCAGTCCCCGGGACAGTGATAACTATGGCTACACCTTC. Protein: CASSPRDSDNYGYTF.

The chain has TRBV6-2 or TRBV6-3 and TRBJ1-2; 7 nucleotides agree with TRBD1. The CDR3 is made up of 13 amino acids. Germline CDR1 is MNHEY and CDR2 is SVGEGT. The ends lost 5 bases at V and 2 bases at J; junction bases unmatched: 2. CDR3 in amino acids: CASSPRGNYGYTF. CDR3 in DNA: TGTGCCAGCAGTCCCAGGGGGAACTATGGCTACACCTTC.

In DNA, the CDR3 is TGTGCCAGCCTGATGGCCGACAATGAGCAGTTCTTC. Amino acids: CASLMADNEQFF. J is TRBJ2-1 and V is TRBV12-3 or TRBV12-4, with D uncertain. Between the trimmed V and J ends, which lost 8 bases and 5 bases, there was a span of 10 bases. The CDR3 runs to 12 residues.

The chain recombines TRBV11-2 with TRBJ1-1, with no clear D. The V gene lost 7 bases and the J gene lost 0 bases, with 6 bases spanning the gap. The CDR3 consists of 12 residues. CDR1 and CDR2 from the germline V gene are SGHAT and FQNNGV. CDR3 sequence: CASIQMNTEAFF. The CDR3 DNA is TGTGCCAGCATACAAATGAACACTGAAGCTTTCTTT.